A selection of T cell receptor beta chains follows, all from one sample in a study of blood T cell repertoires in COVID-19. Clones were sequenced by immunoSEQ multiplex PCR, and TCRdb holds only the in-frame ones, with some missing. Among 80,000 or so clones, over 70% were seen once, and the ten largest hold 5% to 6%. Sequenced: peripheral blood. Receptor source: a middle-aged man with active or convalescent COVID-19. Both conserved end residues are part of each CDR3. The D gene is left open where the match is weak. The size field is filled for only some rows; it gives once, few, many or a size class.

j_call clone_size v_call d_call cdr3_nt cdr3_aa
TRBJ2-1 - TRBV5-6 - TGTGCCTGCAGCCGACAGTACAATGAGCAGTTCTTC CACSRQYNEQFF
TRBJ1-1 - TRBV6-2/TRBV6-3 - TGTGCCAGCAGTCCCGAGGAAGCTTTCTTT CASSPEEAFF
TRBJ1-4 - TRBV21-1 - TGTGCCAGCAGCGCTTTAGACAGGGGTAATGAAAAACTGTTTTTT CASSALDRGNEKLFF
TRBJ1-1 - TRBV5-8 TRBD1 TGTGCCAGCATCCTTTCAGGGGGTCTAATGAACACTGAAGCTTTCTTT CASILSGGLMNTEAFF
TRBJ2-6 - TRBV13 TRBD1 TGTGCCAGCAGCCCCCCCGGACAGGGGACTGGGGCCAACGTCCTGACTTTC CASSPPGQGTGANVLTF
TRBJ1-4 - TRBV7-2 - TGTGCCAGCAGCCCCCGGGGTGGCAGCGAGGCTAATGAAAAACTGTTTTTT CASSPRGGSEANEKLFF
TRBJ1-2 - TRBV6-4 - TGTGCCAGCAGTGACTCCCGCTATGGCTACACCTTC CASSDSRYGYTF
TRBJ1-1 - TRBV5-4 TRBD1 TGTGCCAGCAGCTTGGGGGCCCCGGGACAGGTTACCACTGAAGCTTTCTTT CASSLGAPGQVTTEAFF
TRBJ2-1 - TRBV28 TRBD2 TGTGCCAGCAGTTTAGCGGGGGGCGCGGGGAATGAGCAGTTCTTC CASSLAGGAGNEQFF
TRBJ1-1 - TRBV19 TRBD1 TGTGCCAGTAGTTTCACAGGGGGAGGAAAGACTGAAGCTTTCTTT CASSFTGGGKTEAFF
TRBJ2-1 once TRBV5-1 - TGCGCCACCCGCGGGTGGACAGACTACAATGAGCAGTTCTTC CATRGWTDYNEQFF
TRBJ1-4 - TRBV3-1/TRBV3-2 - TGTGCCAGCAGCCGCGATCCTTCAACTAATGAAAAACTGTTTTTT CASSRDPSTNEKLFF
TRBJ1-4 - TRBV7-2 - TGTGCCAGCAGCTTCGGGGTAGAGGAAAAACTGTTTTTT CASSFGVEEKLFF
TRBJ2-5 once TRBV2 - TGTGCCAGCAGGGAAACGGGGGAGACCCAGTACTTC CASRETGETQYF
TRBJ1-5 - TRBV6-6 TRBD1 TGTGCCAGCAGTGGGGGACAGGGTTCCCAGCATTTT CASSGGQGSQHF
TRBJ2-1 once TRBV3-1/TRBV3-2 TRBD1 TGTGCCAGCAGCCAGTACCGGGACAGGACATACAATGAGCAGTTCTTC CASSQYRDRTYNEQFF
TRBJ2-7 - TRBV6-5 - TGTGCCAGCTCTGACAGGCCGTCCTCCTACGAGCAGTACTTC CASSDRPSSYEQYF
TRBJ2-2 - TRBV5-1 TRBD2 TGCGCCAGCAGCCACGGACTAGCGGGGGGGCCAGCCGGGGAGCTGTTTTTT CASSHGLAGGPAGELFF
TRBJ2-1 - TRBV7-8 TRBD2 TGTGCCAGCGGCCCCGGGGGGAATGCGGTGAATGAGCAGTTCTTC CASGPGGNAVNEQFF